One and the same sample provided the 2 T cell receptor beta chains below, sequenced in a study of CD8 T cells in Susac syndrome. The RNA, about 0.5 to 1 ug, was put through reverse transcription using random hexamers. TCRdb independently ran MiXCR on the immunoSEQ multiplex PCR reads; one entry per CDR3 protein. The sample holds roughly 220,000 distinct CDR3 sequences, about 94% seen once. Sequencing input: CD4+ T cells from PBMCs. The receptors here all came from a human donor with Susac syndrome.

The CDR3 region is CASTLGVMNTEAFF. As DNA, the CDR3 is TGCGCCAGCACTCTCGGGGTCATGAACACTGAAGCTTTCTTT. This chain links TRBV5-1 with TRBJ1-1; D gene uncertain. Germline V gives CDR1 SGHRS, CDR2 YFSETQ. Trimming pared 6 bases from V and 0 bases from J, leaving 12 bases between. This CDR3 comprises 14 residues. Looking up the rest from reference TRBV5-1 and TRBJ1-1 gives the full variable domain: KAGVTQTPRYLIKTRGQQVTLSCSPISGHRSVSWYQQTPGQGLQFLFEYFSETQRNKGNFPGRFSGRQFSNSRSEMNVSTLELGDSALYLCASTLGVMNTEAFFGQGTRLTVV.

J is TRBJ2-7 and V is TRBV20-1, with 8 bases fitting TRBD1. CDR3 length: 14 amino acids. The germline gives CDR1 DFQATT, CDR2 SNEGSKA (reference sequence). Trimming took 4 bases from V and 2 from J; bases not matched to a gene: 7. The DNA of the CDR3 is TGCAGTGCTAACGGACAGGGAACCCCCTACGAGCAGTACTTC. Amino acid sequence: CSANGQGTPYEQYF.